Sequencing of this T cell receptor (beta chain) was carried out in a study of T-cell memory formation after mild COVID-19. Trimming removed 3 bases from V and 3 bases from J, with 14 bases in between. The germline CDR1 and CDR2 sequences are DFQATT and SNEGSKA (reference sequence). The CDR3 has 14 residues. Findings of the study overall: The main location of contracting CD4+ clones was CM and EM, and that of contracting CD8+ clones was EMRA. A subset of responding clones appeared in pre-infection memory, suggesting cross-reactive memory joined. CD4/CD8 balance characterized clones contracting day 15 to 85, and CD4+ skew characterized later expanders.

TCR alpha and TCR beta cDNA libraries carrying sample barcodes and UMIs came from 5'RACE with constant-segment primers. In TCRdb, the 5' RACE reads were re-called with MiXCR into one record per CDR3 protein. The sample comprises about 300,000 distinct CDR3 sequences, approximately 19% of which are singletons, and around 20% rests with the top ten. This clonotype was observed a few times. Its antigen is not known. The material sequenced was PBMCs or a T cell subset sorted from them (not recorded which). The chain links TRBV20-1 to TRBJ2-5, with a weak D call TRBD2 (5 bases). The TCR comes from a man aged 18 to 30 who had mild COVID-19 (a few samples of this study predate the infection). Cell type and time point are not known. The CDR3 nucleotides read TGCAGTGCTAGGGTCCTCACGGGGAAAGAGACCCAGTACTTC. This encodes CSARVLTGKETQYF.